One sample yielded the 15 T cell receptor beta chains listed below, sequenced in a study of beta chain features in type 1 diabetes. Investigators reverse transcribed all isolated RNA, so they sequenced expressed TCRB transcripts. Clones were sequenced by immunoSEQ multiplex PCR, and TCRdb holds only the in-frame ones, with some missing. The table has 300,000 to 350,000 clones, around 13% seen once; the top ten hold approximately 6.7%. The source material was central memory CD4+ T cells from blood. The receptor source for this set is a man aged 25-40 years in good health.

This clone has only a few counts. The chain has TRBV7-2 and TRBJ2-7; 9 nucleotides line up with TRBD2. CDR3 length equals 16 residues. The J segment lost 2 bases and the V segment lost 5 bases, leaving 10 bases of the junction unmatched. Germline V gives CDR1 SGHTA, CDR2 FQGNSA. In DNA, the CDR3 is TGTGCCAGCAGCCTAAGCGGGGGGCAGACAGCCTACGAGCAGTACGTC. Amino acid sequence: CASSLSGGQTAYEQYV.

This clone has more than one count but fewer than ten. The J gene is TRBJ2-1, the V gene TRBV7-8; no reliable D call. V lost 7 bases, J lost 7 bases, and 14 bases lay in between. Germline CDR1 is SGHVS and CDR2 is FQNEAQ. The CDR3 extends over 13 amino acids. Here the CDR3 reads CASKKRMGNEQFF. The CDR3 coding sequence is TGTGCCAGCAAAAAGAGGATGGGGAATGAGCAGTTCTTC.

The V call is TRBV18, the J call TRBJ2-3; D gene uncertain. CDR3 length: 15 residues. The germline V gene encodes CDR1 KGHSH and CDR2 LQKENI. V lost 3 bases and J 1 base, leaving 11 bases between the germline ends. CDR3 coding DNA: TGTGCCAGCTCACCTTTGCCTAGGGGCACAGATACGCAGTATTTT. Translated: CASSPLPRGTDTQYF.

This clone has a handful of counts. The chain has TRBV7-8 and TRBJ2-1; 7 bases align to TRBD2. The ends lost 4 bases at V and 3 bases at J; junction bases unmatched: 9. The CDR3 sequence is 16 residues long. The V gene's germline CDR1 is SGHVS and CDR2 FQNEAQ. CDR3 nucleotides: TGTGCCAGCAGCTCGCTGTCTAGCGGTTACTACAATGAGCAGTTCTTC. Translating gives CASSSLSSGYYNEQFF.

The sample holds a few counts of this clone. The genes are TRBV7-2 and TRBJ2-2; no definite D call. V lost 4 bases and J lost 1, with 4 bases in between. CDR1 is SGHTA and CDR2 is FQGNSA in the germline V gene. CDR3 length: 13 residues. The CDR3 nucleotides read TGTGCCAGCAGCTACCTGAACACCGGGGAGCTGTTTTTT. Translation: CASSYLNTGELFF.

This chain connects TRBV2 to TRBJ2-3, with D possibly TRBD2 on 7 matching bases. CDR1 and CDR2 (germline): SNHLY, FYNNEI. This CDR3 is built from 15 residues. Trimming took off 3 bases at V and 1 base at J, with 11 bases between the two ends. The CDR3 coding sequence is TGTGCCAGCAGTGATTGGGGGGGGCGCACAGATACGCAGTATTTT. It specifies CASSDWGGRTDTQYF. Full variable domain (missing parts from reference TRBV2 and TRBJ2-3): EPEVTQTPSHQVTQMGQEVILRCVPISNHLYFYWYRQILGQKVEFLVSFYNNEISEKSEIFDDQFSVERPDGSNFTLKIRSTKLEDSAMYFCASSDWGGRTDTQYFGPGTRLTVL.

This clone was seen more than once but under ten times. This sequence joins TRBV30 and TRBJ2-2, with D uncertain. This CDR3 has 13 residues. Germline CDR1 and CDR2: GTSNPN and SVGIG (reference sequence). V gave up 1 base and J gave up 6 bases, with 9 bases separating them. CDR3 sequence: CAWSGSEAGELFF. The CDR3 coding sequence is TGTGCCTGGAGTGGGTCTGAGGCCGGGGAGCTGTTTTTT.

In this sample, this clone turned up a few times. V and J are TRBV29-1 and TRBJ2-7, with D unclear. Germline CDR1 reads SQVTM; CDR2 reads ANQGSEA. V was shortened by 6 bases and J by 5 bases, with 11 bases between the two germline ends. CDR3 length: 11 amino acids. CDR3 nucleotides: TGCAGCGTAATTCAAGGGAACGAGCAGTACTTC. It is translated as CSVIQGNEQYF.

In this sample, this clone turned up many times. V gene TRBV19 combines with J gene TRBJ1-2; D remains unclear. The CDR3 extends over 13 amino acids. V was cut by 7 bases and J by 0 bases, with 9 bases left in between. CDR1 LNHDA and CDR2 SQIVND come from the germline V gene (reference sequence). The CDR3 reads CASKNGPNYGYTF. CDR3 in DNA: TGTGCCAGTAAGAACGGTCCTAACTATGGCTACACCTTC.

The chain is built from TRBV6-5 and TRBJ2-7, with D unresolved. The CDR3 spans 15 residues. The V and J ends lost 2 bases and 0 bases respectively, with 11 bases between them. Germline CDR1 and CDR2: MNHEY and SVGAGI. The CDR3 sequence is CASSYNSQSSYEQYV. Here the CDR3 DNA reads TGTGCCAGCAGTTACAACAGCCAAAGCTCCTACGAGCAGTACGTC.

This clone was counted between two and nine times. This chain joins TRBV27 and TRBJ2-1, with 9 bases that match TRBD2. The CDR3 runs to 16 residues. Per germline, CDR1 MNHEY and CDR2 SMNVEV (reference sequence). Trimming cost V 2 bases and J 1 base; bases outside gene matches: 3. DNA of the CDR3: TGTGCCAGCAGTTTACTAGCGGGGAGGTCCTACAATGAGCAGTTCTTC. This sequence encodes CASSLLAGRSYNEQFF.

This clone was observed a handful of times. The rearrangement uses TRBV19 and TRBJ1-5; D is undetermined. The CDR3 is made up of 12 amino acids. CDR1 is LNHDA, CDR2 SQIVND, per germline (reference sequence). With 5 bases removed from V and 6 bases from J, the gap between germline ends came to 8 bases. Written as DNA, the CDR3 is TGTGCCAGTAGTCATAGTCGTCAGCCCCAGCATTTT. Its protein product is CASSHSRQPQHF.

V and J are TRBV29-1 and TRBJ1-2; tentative D call: TRBD1 (6 bases). The V end was cut by 7 bases, the J end by 2 bases, with 11 bases between. Germline V gene sequence: CDR1 SQVTM, CDR2 ANQGSEA. This CDR3 has 12 residues. The CDR3 region is CSGGQRNYGYTF. In DNA form, the CDR3 reads TGCAGCGGAGGACAGCGGAACTATGGCTACACCTTC.

V and J are TRBV6-5 and TRBJ1-5; no clear D. The CDR3 contains 12 residues. V was shortened by 10 bases and J by 5 bases, with 12 bases between the two germline ends. The germline CDR1 and CDR2 sequences are MNHEY and SVGAGI. In DNA, the CDR3 is TGTGCCACCCGCCATGGGGATCAGCCCCAGCATTTT. It is translated as CATRHGDQPQHF.

The chain is built from TRBV18 and TRBJ1-4; 9 nucleotides match TRBD1. The CDR3 extends over 14 amino acids. Per germline, CDR1 KGHSH and CDR2 LQKENI. Germline trimming cut 3 bases from V and 6 bases from J; bases unmatched to any gene: 2. The CDR3 loop reads CASSPGQGYEKLFF. The CDR3 DNA reads TGTGCCAGCTCACCGGGACAGGGATATGAAAAACTGTTTTTT. Variable domain in full (rest from reference TRBV18 and TRBJ1-4): NAGVMQNPRHLVRRRGQEARLRCSPMKGHSHVYWYRQLPEEGLKFMVYLQKENIIDESGMPKERFSAEFPKEGPSILRIQQVVRGDSAAYFCASSPGQGYEKLFFGSGTQLSVL.